This TCR beta chain was sequenced during a study of CD8+ T cells in alopecia areata. RNA was isolated and reverse transcribed to cDNA, the sequencing template. Produced via immunoSEQ multiplex PCR; TCRdb's table is partial and in-frame only. The table shows 150,000 or so clones, with approximately 90% occurring only once. Treatment reported: oral pan-JAK inhibitor, 5-10 mg twice daily. PBMCs yielded sorted CD4+ and CD8+ T cells. Germline V gene lookup returns CDR1 PRHDT and CDR2 FYEKMQ (reference sequence). V lost 2 bases and J lost 5; bases outside the gene matches: 9. The CDR3 loop spans 16 amino acids.

The receptor was derived from a human donor with alopecia areata. V gene TRBV13 combines with J gene TRBJ2-1; 7 bases map to TRBD2. Sequencing was performed on CD8+ T cells sorted from blood, taken at week 4, from a patient treated with tofacitinib. CDR3 loop: CASSLYEGRADNEQFF. The CDR3 bases are TGTGCCAGCAGCTTATATGAGGGGAGGGCGGACAATGAGCAGTTCTTC.